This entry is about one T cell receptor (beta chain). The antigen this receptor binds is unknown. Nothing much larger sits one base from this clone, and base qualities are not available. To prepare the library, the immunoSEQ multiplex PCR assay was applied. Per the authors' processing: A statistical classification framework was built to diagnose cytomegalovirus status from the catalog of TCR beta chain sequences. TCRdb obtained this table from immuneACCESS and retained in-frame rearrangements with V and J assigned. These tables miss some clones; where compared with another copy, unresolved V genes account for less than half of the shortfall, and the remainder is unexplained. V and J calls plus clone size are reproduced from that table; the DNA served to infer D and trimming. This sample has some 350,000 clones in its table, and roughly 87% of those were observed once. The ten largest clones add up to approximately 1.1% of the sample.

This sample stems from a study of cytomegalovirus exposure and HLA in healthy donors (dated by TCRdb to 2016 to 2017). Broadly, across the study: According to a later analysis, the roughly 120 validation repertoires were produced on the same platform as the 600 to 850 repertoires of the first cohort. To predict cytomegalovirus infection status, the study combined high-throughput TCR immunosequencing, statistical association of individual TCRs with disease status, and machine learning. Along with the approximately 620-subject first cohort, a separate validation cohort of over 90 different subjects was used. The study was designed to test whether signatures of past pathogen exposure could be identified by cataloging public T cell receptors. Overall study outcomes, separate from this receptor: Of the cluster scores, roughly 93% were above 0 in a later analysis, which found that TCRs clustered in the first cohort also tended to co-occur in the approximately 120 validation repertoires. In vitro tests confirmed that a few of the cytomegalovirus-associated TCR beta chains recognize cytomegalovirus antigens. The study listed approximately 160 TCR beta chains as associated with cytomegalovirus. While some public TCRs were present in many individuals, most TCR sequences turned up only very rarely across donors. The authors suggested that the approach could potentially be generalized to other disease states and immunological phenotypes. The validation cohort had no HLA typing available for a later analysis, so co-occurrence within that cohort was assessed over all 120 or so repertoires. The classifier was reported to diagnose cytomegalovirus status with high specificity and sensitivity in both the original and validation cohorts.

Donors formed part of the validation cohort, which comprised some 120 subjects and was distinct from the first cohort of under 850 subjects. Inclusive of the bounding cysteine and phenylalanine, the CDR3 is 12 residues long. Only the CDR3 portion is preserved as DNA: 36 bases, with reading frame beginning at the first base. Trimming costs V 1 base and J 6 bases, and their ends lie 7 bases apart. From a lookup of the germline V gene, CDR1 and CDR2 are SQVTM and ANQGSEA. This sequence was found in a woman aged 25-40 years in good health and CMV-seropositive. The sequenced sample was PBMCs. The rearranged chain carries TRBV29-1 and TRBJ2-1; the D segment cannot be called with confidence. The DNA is TGCAGCGTTGAAGTCCTGTCCAATGAGCAGTTCTTC. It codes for CSVEVLSNEQFF.